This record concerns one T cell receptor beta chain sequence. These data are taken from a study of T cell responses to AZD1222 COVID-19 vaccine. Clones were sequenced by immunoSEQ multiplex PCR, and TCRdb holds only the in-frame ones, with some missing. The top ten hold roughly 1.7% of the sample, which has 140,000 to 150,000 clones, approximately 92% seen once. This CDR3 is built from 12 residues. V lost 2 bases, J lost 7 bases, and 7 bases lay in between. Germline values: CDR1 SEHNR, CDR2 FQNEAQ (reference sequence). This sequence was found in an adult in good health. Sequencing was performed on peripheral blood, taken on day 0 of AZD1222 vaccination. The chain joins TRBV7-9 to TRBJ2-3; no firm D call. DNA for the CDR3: TGTGCCAGCAGCTTAACAGATAATACGCAGTATTTT. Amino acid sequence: CASSLTDNTQYF.